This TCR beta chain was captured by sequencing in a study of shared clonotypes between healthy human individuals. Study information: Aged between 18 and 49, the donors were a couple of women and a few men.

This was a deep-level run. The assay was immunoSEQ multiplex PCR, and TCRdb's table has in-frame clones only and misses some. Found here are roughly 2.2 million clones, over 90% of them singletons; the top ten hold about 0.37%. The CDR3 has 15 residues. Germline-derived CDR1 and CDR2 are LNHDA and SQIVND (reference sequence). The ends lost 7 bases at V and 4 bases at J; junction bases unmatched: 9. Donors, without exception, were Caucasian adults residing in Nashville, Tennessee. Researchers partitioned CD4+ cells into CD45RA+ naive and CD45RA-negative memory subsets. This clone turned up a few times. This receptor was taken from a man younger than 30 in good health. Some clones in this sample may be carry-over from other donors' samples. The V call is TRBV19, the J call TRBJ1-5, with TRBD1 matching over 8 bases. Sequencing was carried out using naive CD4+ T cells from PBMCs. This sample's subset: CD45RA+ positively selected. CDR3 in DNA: TGTGCCAGTATCACGACAGGGGCGCGGAATCAGCCCCAGCATTTT. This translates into CASITTGARNQPQHF.